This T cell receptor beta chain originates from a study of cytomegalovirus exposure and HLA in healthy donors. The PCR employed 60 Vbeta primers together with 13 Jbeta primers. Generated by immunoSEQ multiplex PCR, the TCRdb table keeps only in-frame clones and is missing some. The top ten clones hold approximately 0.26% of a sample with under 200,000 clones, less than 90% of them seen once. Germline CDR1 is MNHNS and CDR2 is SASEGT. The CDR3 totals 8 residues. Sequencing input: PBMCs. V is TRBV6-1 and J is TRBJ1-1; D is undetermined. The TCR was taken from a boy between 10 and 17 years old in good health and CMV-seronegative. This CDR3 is CASGEAFF. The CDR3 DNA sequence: TGTGCATCAGGTGAAGCTTTCTTT.